One and the same sample provided the 9 T cell receptor beta chains below, sequenced in a study of blood T cell repertoires in COVID-19. Assay: immunoSEQ multiplex PCR; the TCRdb copy retains only in-frame clones and omits some. There are around 130,000 clones in the sample; 82% occur only once, and roughly 4.3% lies in the top ten. Sample: peripheral blood. The source of these receptors is a woman aged 70-85 years with acute or convalescent COVID-19.

The rearrangement joins TRBV9 to TRBJ2-5; D is unclear. With 1 base removed from V and 2 bases from J, the gap between germline ends came to 12 bases. The CDR3 contains 15 residues. Germline CDR1 SGDLS, CDR2 YYNGEE. CDR3 nucleotides: TGTGCCAGCAGCGTAACACCAGAAATTCAAGAGACCCAGTACTTC. This encodes CASSVTPEIQETQYF.

V gene TRBV7-2 combines with J gene TRBJ1-2, with 8 positions matching TRBD1. This CDR3 is 17 amino acids long. With 1 base clipped from V and 0 bases from J, the junction kept 7 bases outside the gene matches. Germline values: CDR1 SGHTA, CDR2 FQGNSA. The CDR3 loop reads CASSLGIRGRANYGYTF. In DNA form, the CDR3 reads TGTGCCAGCAGCTTAGGCATCAGGGGGCGAGCTAACTATGGCTACACCTTC.

V usage is TRBV6-4 and J usage is TRBJ2-3; TRBD2 matches 13 bases. CDR1 and CDR2 from the germline V gene are MRHNA and SNTAGT. The CDR3 is 15 amino acids. V dropped 6 bases and J dropped 5; count of bases not matched to a gene: 5. In DNA form, the CDR3 reads TGTGCCAGCAGCACTAGCGGGGGGGCCATAGATACGCAGTATTTT. It is translated as CASSTSGGAIDTQYF.

This chain joins TRBV7-2 and TRBJ1-4; a possible D gene is TRBD1 (6 bases). The V and J ends lost 5 bases and 3 bases respectively, with 10 bases between them. Germline V gene sequence: CDR1 SGHTA, CDR2 FQGNSA. The CDR3 sequence is 14 residues long. CDR3 nucleotides: TGTGCCAGCAGCGGCAGGGGTCCTAATGAAAAACTGTTTTTT. Protein sequence: CASSGRGPNEKLFF.

The chain uses TRBV6-5 and TRBJ1-6, with 7 bases fitting TRBD1. With 5 bases clipped from V and 7 bases from J, the junction kept 8 bases outside the gene matches. Germline V lookup: CDR1 MNHEY, CDR2 SVGAGI. The CDR3 length is 15 residues. The CDR3 loop is CASSSWTGRNSPLHF. In nucleotides, the CDR3 is TGTGCCAGCAGTAGTTGGACAGGTAGGAATTCACCCCTCCACTTT.

The chain links TRBV25-1 to TRBJ2-5, with D possibly being TRBD2 (5 bases). Trimming took 3 bases from V and 0 from J, leaving 11 bases between them. The CDR3 spans 15 residues. Germline V lookup: CDR1 MGHDK, CDR2 SYGVNS. The CDR3 coding sequence is TGTGCCAGCAGTGACGGACTGTCGTACCAAGAGACCCAGTACTTC. It yields the protein CASSDGLSYQETQYF.

This clone occurred once. The V call is TRBV7-2, the J call TRBJ2-7; maybe TRBD2 (5 bases). V lost 5 bases, J lost 5 bases, and 16 bases lay in between. CDR3 length: 14 residues. Looked up from germline, CDR1 is SGHTA and CDR2 is FQGNSA. Here the CDR3 reads CASSPGGLAHEQYV. The DNA for the CDR3 is TGTGCCAGCAGCCCCGGAGGTCTAGCCCACGAGCAGTACGTC.

The chain couples TRBV3-1 (or the pseudogene TRBV3-2) to TRBJ1-6; D remains unclear. There are 17 residues in the CDR3. Trimming removed 1 base at V and 7 bases at J, with 17 bases between. CDR1 LGHDT and CDR2 YNNKEL come from the germline V gene (reference sequence). The CDR3 coding sequence is TGTGCCAGCAGCCAAGCCCCTGCGGTGGAGGGCAATTCACCCCTCCACTTT. Its translation: CASSQAPAVEGNSPLHF.

The chain joins TRBV7-2 to TRBJ1-2; no clear D gene. The CDR3 is 12 amino acids. V was cut by 2 bases and J by 8 bases, with 9 bases left in between. Germline V lookup: CDR1 SGHTA, CDR2 FQGNSA. This chain's CDR3 is CASSLLREGYTF. The CDR3 DNA reads TGTGCCAGCAGCTTATTAAGGGAGGGCTACACCTTC. Based on the CDR3 plus reference TRBV7-2 and TRBJ1-2, the full variable domain is GAGVSQSPSNKVTEKGKDVELRCDPISGHTALYWYRQSLGQGLEFLIYFQGNSAPDKSGLPSDRFSAERTGGSVSTLTIQRTQQEDSAVYLCASSLLREGYTFGSGTRLTVV.